The rows below give T cell receptor beta chains drawn from one sample of a study of blood T cell repertoires in COVID-19. Method: immunoSEQ multiplex PCR; TCRdb's copy keeps in-frame clones and lacks some. Of a few hundred thousand clones listed, less than 90% are singletons. The sequenced sample consisted of PBMCs or T cells enriched from blood (not recorded which). The receptor source for this set is a woman between 50 and 59 years old who had recovered from COVID-19. Both conserved end residues are part of each CDR3. D genes are given only for firm matches. Clone size is not always given. Where it is, it says once, few, many or a class for expanded clones.

cdr3_nt cdr3_aa v_call d_call clone_size cdr3_length j_call
TGTGCCAGCTCACTAATTCACAGGGAGAAAAATGAAAAACTGTTTTTT CASSLIHREKNEKLFF TRBV18 - - 16 TRBJ1-4
TGTGCCAGCAGCGCATCCGGGTCTATCTATGGCTACACCTTC CASSASGSIYGYTF TRBV11-2 - - 14 TRBJ1-2
TGTGCCAGCAGCCAAGGTGGGGGAGGGGGCAATGAGCAGTTCTTC CASSQGGGGGNEQFF TRBV3-1/TRBV3-2 - - 15 TRBJ2-1
TGTGCCAGTAGTATAATGGAGGGCTTAAAGGGCTACACCTTC CASSIMEGLKGYTF TRBV19 - - 14 TRBJ1-2
TGTGCCAGTAGTTCTACAGGGGATTTTTCACCCCTCCACTTT CASSSTGDFSPLHF TRBV19 TRBD1 few 14 TRBJ1-6
TGTGCCAGTAGTGTCGGACAGGATAGCAATCAGCCCCAGCATTTT CASSVGQDSNQPQHF TRBV19 TRBD1 - 15 TRBJ1-5
TGCGCCAGCCCTGGGGCCAGGGGTTTCACAGATACGCAGTATTTT CASPGARGFTDTQYF TRBV10-1 - - 15 TRBJ2-3
TGTGCCAGCAGGGAGAGACGTTTTTCCGGCACTGAAGCTTTCTTT CASRERRFSGTEAFF TRBV6-5 - many 15 TRBJ1-1
TGTGCCAGCAGTTTTACAGGGGGGGAGCAGTACTTC CASSFTGGEQYF TRBV12-3/TRBV12-4 TRBD1 - 12 TRBJ2-7
TGTGCCAGCAGCTTAGAAGGCAGGGTCTACGAGCAGTACTTC CASSLEGRVYEQYF TRBV11-2 - - 14 TRBJ2-7
TGTGCCAGCAGTTTAGTCCCGGGACAGGGGGCCTACGAGCAGTACTTC CASSLVPGQGAYEQYF TRBV27 TRBD1 - 16 TRBJ2-7
TGTGCCAGCAGGGGACTCCCACGGGGCTACACCTTC CASRGLPRGYTF TRBV12-3/TRBV12-4 - - 12 TRBJ1-2
TGTGCCAGCAGCCAAAAGGGAGGCGGCTACACCTTC CASSQKGGGYTF TRBV3-1/TRBV3-2 - - 12 TRBJ1-2
TGTGCCAGCAGCTCCGGGACTAGGGGCACAGATACGCAGTATTTT CASSSGTRGTDTQYF TRBV11-3 TRBD2 - 15 TRBJ2-3
TGTGCCAGCGCAATTCCGTCCGGCGGGCAGTATTTT CASAIPSGGQYF TRBV27 - - 12 TRBJ2-3
TGTGCCAGCAGCTTCTGGGGCGGGGGGATCACAGATACGCAGTATTTT CASSFWGGGITDTQYF TRBV7-8 TRBD2 - 16 TRBJ2-3
TGCAGTGCTAGTTCGGCTAGCGGGAGTCTCGAGCAGTACTTC CSASSASGSLEQYF TRBV20-1 TRBD2 - 14 TRBJ2-7
TGTGCTAGTGGAATCACAGGGGGCGCGAGAACTTTCTTT CASGITGGARTFF TRBV12-5 TRBD1 - 13 TRBJ1-1
TGTGCCAGCAGCGTAGGGTTTAGCGGGGGCTACAATGAGCAGTTCTTC CASSVGFSGGYNEQFF TRBV9 TRBD2 - 16 TRBJ2-1
TGTGCCAGTAAAGGACAGGGGGACCACGAGCAGTACTTC CASKGQGDHEQYF TRBV19 TRBD1 - 13 TRBJ2-7
TGTGCCAGCAGCTTGGTAGTTTGGGGGACACAGGGACCCAACACTGAAGCTTTCTTT CASSLVVWGTQGPNTEAFF TRBV5-4 - once 19 TRBJ1-1
TGTGCAAGTCGCCACAGGGGAGAAATACTCTATGGCTACACCTTC CASRHRGEILYGYTF TRBV12-2 - - 15 TRBJ1-2
TGCGCCAGCAGACCGGGACAGGGGGCATTGGGAAACACCATATATTTT CASRPGQGALGNTIYF TRBV5-1 TRBD1 - 16 TRBJ1-3
TGTGCCAGCAGCCGGGTTAGCGGACTCACAGATACGCAGTATTTT CASSRVSGLTDTQYF TRBV16 - - 15 TRBJ2-3
TGTGCCAGCAGTTATCCAACAGGGTTAGGGGCCAACGTCCTGACTTTC CASSYPTGLGANVLTF TRBV6-2/TRBV6-3 - - 16 TRBJ2-6
TGTGCCAGCAGTTACCCTAGGGGCGAGCAGTACTTC CASSYPRGEQYF TRBV6-5 - - 12 TRBJ2-7
TGTGCCAGCACCCCCGGGAAGGGGGCGGACACTGAAGCTTTCTTT CASTPGKGADTEAFF TRBV7-9 TRBD1 - 15 TRBJ1-1
TGCAGCGCCCAAAATGAAAAACTGTTTTTT CSAQNEKLFF TRBV29-1 - - 10 TRBJ1-4
TGTGCCAGCAGCCTCTCGGGGAGCACCGGGGAGCTGTTTTTT CASSLSGSTGELFF TRBV7-7 - - 14 TRBJ2-2
TGCGCCAGCAGCCAAGGAACGGCAGCGGCCTACGAGCAGTACTTC CASSQGTAAAYEQYF TRBV4-1 - - 15 TRBJ2-7
TGTGCCAGCAGCTCCCCCTGGGCAGGGGATGGCTACACCTTC CASSSPWAGDGYTF TRBV7-9 - - 14 TRBJ1-2
TGTGCCACCAGCAGGGCCGGGACAGGGTTGTATCAGCCCCAGCATTTT CATSRAGTGLYQPQHF TRBV15 TRBD1 - 16 TRBJ1-5
TGTGCCAGCTCACCCCTAGAGGAGCAGTACTTC CASSPLEEQYF TRBV18 - - 11 TRBJ2-7
TGTGCCAGCACCAAAAGAGGAGGGTTGAGAGGGTCCGGAACTGAAGCTTTCTTT CASTKRGGLRGSGTEAFF TRBV27 - - 18 TRBJ1-1
TGTGCCTGGGCAAAGGGGGCGCGGGGCTACACCTTC CAWAKGARGYTF TRBV30 TRBD1 - 12 TRBJ1-2